The clone carrying this T cell receptor beta chain was detected only once. This sample is drawn from a study of technical replicates of blood from a handful of donors. Sequencing used immunoSEQ multiplex PCR; TCRdb keeps in-frame clones, though not all of them. The sample includes tens of thousands of clones, approximately 80% of them seen just once. J gave up 4 bases and V 5 bases, and 6 bases lay outside the gene matches. The CDR3 spans 13 residues. CDR1 and CDR2 from the germline V gene are SGHRS and YFSETQ. The sequence was obtained from a human donor in good health. Some clones in this sample may be carry-over from other donors' samples. Sequenced input: PBMCs. The V gene is TRBV5-1, the J gene TRBJ2-7; the match to TRBD1 covers 7 bases. The CDR3 DNA is TGCGCCAGCAGGCCCACGACAGGGTACGAGCAGTACTTC. Protein product: CASRPTTGYEQYF.